The 15 T cell receptor beta chains given below trace back to one sample, sequenced in a study of response to subunit inactivated influenza vaccine. TCRdb re-called the RT-PCR reads with MiXCR, one entry per CDR3 protein. The sample gives 530,000 or so distinct CDR3 sequences, about an eighth of which show up once; more than 8.5% is in the top ten. This specimen was PBMCs from blood, taken on the day of vaccination. Receptors originate from a man in his fifties or sixties who received an inactivated influenza vaccine.

This sequence joins TRBV2 and TRBJ2-7; TRBD2 matches at 12 bases. CDR1 SNHLY and CDR2 FYNNEI come from the germline V gene. The CDR3 is made up of 18 amino acids. CDR3 nucleotide sequence: TGTACCCGCGGGGGGCTAGCGGGAGGGCCAACCCCATCCTACGAGCAGTACTTC. Amino acid sequence: CTRGGLAGGPTPSYEQYF. Together with reference TRBV2 and TRBJ2-7, the CDR3 gives the full variable domain: EPEVTQTPSHQVTQMGQEVILRCVPISNHLYFYWYRQILGQKVEFLVSFYNNEISEKSEIFDDQFSVERPDGSNFTLKIRSTKLEDSAMYFCTRGGLAGGPTPSYEQYFGPGTRLTVT.

This clonotype was counted ten times or more. The chain employs TRBV10-3 and TRBJ2-5, with D possibly being TRBD1 or TRBD2 (6 bases each). Germline lookup yields CDR1 ENHRY and CDR2 SYGVKD. V was pared by 5 bases and J by 4 bases, with 14 bases between. CDR3 length: 14 amino acids. CDR3 sequence: CAISPFRGGETQYF. The CDR3 bases are TGTGCCATCAGTCCTTTCAGGGGAGGAGAGACCCAGTACTTC.

The chain combines TRBV2 with TRBJ1-1; D is ambiguous. Germline V gene sequence: CDR1 SNHLY, CDR2 FYNNEI. The V end was cut by 5 bases, the J end by 6 bases, with 10 bases between. The CDR3 extends over 12 amino acids. CDR3 amino acids: CASSQDNPEAFF. In DNA, the CDR3 is TGTGCCAGCAGTCAAGACAACCCTGAAGCTTTCTTT. The complete variable domain, with remaining parts taken from reference TRBV2 and TRBJ1-1, reads EPEVTQTPSHQVTQMGQEVILRCVPISNHLYFYWYRQILGQKVEFLVSFYNNEISEKSEIFDDQFSVERPDGSNFTLKIRSTKLEDSAMYFCASSQDNPEAFFGQGTRLTVV.

This clonotype was counted only a few times. The chain carries TRBV6-5 and TRBJ2-3, with a weak D call TRBD1 (6 bases). Trimming left V 5 bases short and J 0 bases short, with 12 bases between. This CDR3 has 15 amino acids. The germline CDR1 and CDR2 sequences are MNHEY and SVGAGI. The CDR3 here is CASSLQGVSTDTQYF. Written as DNA, the CDR3 is TGTGCCAGCAGTCTACAGGGAGTGAGCACAGATACGCAGTATTTT.

A few counts support this clonotype. The rearrangement joins TRBV24-1 to TRBJ2-7, with 9 nucleotides matching TRBD1. V lost 4 bases and J lost 5; bases outside the gene matches: 8. Germline CDR1 and CDR2: KGHDR and SFDVKD. The CDR3 covers 15 residues. As DNA, the CDR3 is TGTGCCACCAGTGACCCGGGACAGGGAATCAACGAGCAGTACTTC. Its translation is CATSDPGQGINEQYF.

This clonotype was seen at least ten times. The chain carries TRBV12-3 or TRBV12-4 and TRBJ2-2; D remains unclear. The CDR3 totals 11 residues. V lost 3 bases to trimming and J lost 6 bases, with 2 bases between them. The CDR3 nucleotides are TGTGCCAGCAGTTTTTCCGGGGAGCTGTTTTTT. Amino acids: CASSFSGELFF.

This clonotype has just a few counts. The rearrangement joins TRBV20-1 to TRBJ1-5; a possible D gene is TRBD1 (6 bases). Germline V gene sequence: CDR1 DFQATT, CDR2 SNEGSKA (reference sequence). This CDR3 has 15 residues. The V end was cut by 3 bases, the J end by 3 bases, with 15 bases between. CDR3 nucleotide sequence: TGCAGTGCTAGTGACAGGAGGCGTATCAATCAGCCCCAGCATTTT. Translation gives CSASDRRRINQPQHF.

The chain recombines TRBV24-1 with TRBJ2-2, with a possible D match to TRBD2 (6 bases). The CDR3 covers 18 residues. CDR1 KGHDR and CDR2 SFDVKD come from the germline V gene. V shed 4 bases and J shed 0 bases, with 17 bases lying between them. CDR3 sequence: CATSDVRGRFANTGELFF. The CDR3, as DNA: TGTGCCACCAGTGACGTACGGGGGAGGTTCGCGAACACCGGGGAGCTGTTTTTT.

A few counts support this clonotype. J is TRBJ2-3 and V is TRBV5-1, with 9 bases aligning to TRBD2. Trimming took 2 bases from V and 4 from J; bases not matched to a gene: 5. This CDR3 contains 15 residues. CDR1 is SGHRS, CDR2 YFSETQ, per germline. The CDR3 DNA reads TGCGCCAGCAGCTTCCGCGGGGGGGCCCCAGATACGCAGTATTTT. Residues: CASSFRGGAPDTQYF.

In this sample, this clonotype turned up a few times. The rearrangement links TRBV5-1 to TRBJ2-3; no firm D call. The germline V gene encodes CDR1 SGHRS and CDR2 YFSETQ. V was cut by 0 bases and J by 0 bases, with 17 bases left in between. CDR3 length equals 18 residues. The DNA for the CDR3 is TGCGCCAGCAGCTTGGTCCCTGGTTCAACGGCTAGCACAGATACGCAGTATTTT. Translating gives CASSLVPGSTASTDTQYF.

This clonotype came up a few times. The rearrangement links TRBV5-1 to TRBJ2-5; possible D gene TRBD2, 7 bases. The germline V gene has CDR1 SGHRS and CDR2 YFSETQ. V lost 7 bases and J lost 2, with 15 bases in between. This CDR3 is 14 amino acids long. The CDR3 spells CASGRGGPQETQYF. DNA for the CDR3: TGCGCCAGCGGTCGCGGGGGCCCTCAAGAGACCCAGTACTTC.

The CDR3 DNA is TGTGCCAGCAGCTTATGGGGGGCGTCGGGCACAGATACGCAGTATTTT. Translating it yields CASSLWGASGTDTQYF. The chain combines TRBV7-2 with TRBJ2-3; D tentatively fits TRBD1 or TRBD2 (6 bases each). CDR3 length: 16 amino acids. Germline assignment: CDR1 SGHTA and CDR2 FQGNSA. Trimming removed 2 bases from V and 1 base from J, with 13 bases in between.

This chain links TRBV6-2 or TRBV6-3 with TRBJ2-4, with 11 nucleotides matching TRBD2. The trim removed 8 bases at V and 1 base at J, leaving 10 bases unmatched. Per the germline V gene, CDR1 is MNHEY and CDR2 is SVGEGT. The CDR3 extends over 17 amino acids. The CDR3 reads CASRTSGGSVAKNIQYF. In DNA, the CDR3 is TGTGCCAGCCGAACTAGCGGGGGTTCCGTTGCCAAAAACATTCAGTACTTC.

In its sample, this clonotype was seen a few times. V usage is TRBV3-1 and J usage is TRBJ1-1; D not certain. V was shortened by 4 bases and J by 5 bases, with 11 bases between the two germline ends. The CDR3 has 13 residues. Per the germline V gene, CDR1 is LGHDT and CDR2 is YNNKEL (reference sequence). CDR3 loop: CASSRGLGTEAFF. The CDR3 DNA reads TGTGCCAGCAGCCGAGGCCTGGGGACTGAAGCTTTCTTT.

The table lists this clonotype with many counts. The chain joins TRBV12-3 or TRBV12-4 to TRBJ2-3, with TRBD1 as a possible D gene (6 bases). The CDR3 spans 15 residues. Deletions cut 3 bases from V and 2 bases from J, with 12 bases between. Here the CDR3 DNA reads TGTGCCAGCAGTTTGGGGGCAGGACCCACAGATACGCAGTATTTT. It encodes CASSLGAGPTDTQYF.